This T cell receptor beta chain was sequenced during a study of T cells in Graves' hyperthyroidism and ophthalmopathy. Study-wide background: Peripheral blood was secured at the point of initial diagnosis, before any treatment.

Using RNA transcripts as the source, TCR beta CDR3 regions were amplified. In the first-round RT-PCR of the TCR CDR3, the HTBI primer set was used. TCRdb itself ran the multiplex PCR reads through MiXCR, one entry per CDR3 protein. The table includes 300,000 to 450,000 distinct CDR3 sequences, roughly 14% detected once. Trimming removed 5 bases from V and 9 bases from J, with 17 bases in between. CDR3 length: 15 amino acids. Germline loops: CDR1 SGHVS, CDR2 FQNEAQ. This clonotype came up a few times. Sequencing was done on a sample of blood. The sequence was collected from a woman aged 18-29 years with Graves' hyperthyroidism that later progressed to Graves' ophthalmopathy. V usage is TRBV7-8 and J usage is TRBJ1-6; D unresolved. The CDR3: CASSNTGYIGSPLHF. CDR3 in DNA: TGTGCCAGCAGCAACACCGGGTACATCGGTTCACCCCTCCACTTT.